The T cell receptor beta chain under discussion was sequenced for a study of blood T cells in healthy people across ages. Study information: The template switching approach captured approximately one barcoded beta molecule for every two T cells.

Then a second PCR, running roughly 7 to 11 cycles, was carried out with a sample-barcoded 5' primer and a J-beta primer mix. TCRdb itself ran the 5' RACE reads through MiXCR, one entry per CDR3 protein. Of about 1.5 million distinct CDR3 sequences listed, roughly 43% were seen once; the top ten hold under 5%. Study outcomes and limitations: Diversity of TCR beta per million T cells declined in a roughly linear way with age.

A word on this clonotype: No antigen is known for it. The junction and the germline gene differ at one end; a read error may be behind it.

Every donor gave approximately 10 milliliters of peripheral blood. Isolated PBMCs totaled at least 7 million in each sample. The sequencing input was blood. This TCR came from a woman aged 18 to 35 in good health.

CDR3 region: CASSLRQRGGTDMQYF. The CDR3 bases are TGTGCCAGCAGTTTAAGGCAGCGGGGGGGCACAGATATGCAGTATTTT. The gene calls are TRBV27 and TRBJ2-3, with 10 bases identical to TRBD2. The V gene's germline CDR1 is MNHEY and CDR2 SMNVEV (reference sequence). The CDR3 length is 16 residues.